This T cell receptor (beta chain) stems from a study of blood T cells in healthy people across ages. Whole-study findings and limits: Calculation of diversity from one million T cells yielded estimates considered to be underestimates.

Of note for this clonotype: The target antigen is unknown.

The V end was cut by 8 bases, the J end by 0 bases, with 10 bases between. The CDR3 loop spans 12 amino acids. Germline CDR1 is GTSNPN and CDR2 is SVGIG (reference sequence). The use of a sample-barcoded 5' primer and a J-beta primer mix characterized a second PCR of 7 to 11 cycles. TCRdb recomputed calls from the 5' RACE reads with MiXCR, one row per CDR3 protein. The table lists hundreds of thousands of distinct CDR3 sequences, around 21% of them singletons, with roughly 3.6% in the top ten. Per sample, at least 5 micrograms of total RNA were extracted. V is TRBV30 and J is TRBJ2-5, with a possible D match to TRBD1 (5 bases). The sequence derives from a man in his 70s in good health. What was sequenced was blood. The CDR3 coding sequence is TGTGCCCGGACGGACAACCAAGAGACCCAGTACTTC. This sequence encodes CARTDNQETQYF.